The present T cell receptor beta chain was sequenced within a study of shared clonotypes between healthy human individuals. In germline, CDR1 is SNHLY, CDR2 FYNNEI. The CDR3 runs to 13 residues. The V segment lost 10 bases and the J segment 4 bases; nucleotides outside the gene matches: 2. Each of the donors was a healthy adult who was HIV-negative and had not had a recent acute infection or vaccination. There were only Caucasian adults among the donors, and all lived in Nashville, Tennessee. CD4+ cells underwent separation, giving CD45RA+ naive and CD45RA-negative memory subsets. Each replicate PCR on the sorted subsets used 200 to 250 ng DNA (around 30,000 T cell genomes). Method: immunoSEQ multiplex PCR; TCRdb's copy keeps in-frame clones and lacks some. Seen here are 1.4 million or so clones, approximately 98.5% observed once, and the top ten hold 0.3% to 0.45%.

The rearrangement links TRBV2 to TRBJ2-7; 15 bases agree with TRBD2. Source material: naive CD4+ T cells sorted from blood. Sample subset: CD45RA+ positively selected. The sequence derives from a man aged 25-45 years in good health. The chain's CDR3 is CATGTSGRYEQYF. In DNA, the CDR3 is TGTGCCACCGGGACTAGCGGGAGGTACGAGCAGTACTTC.